This TCR beta chain was recorded in a study of T cell responses to AZD1222 COVID-19 vaccine. As for this clone: Its antigen is still unknown.

CDR1 and CDR2 (germline): SGHKS, YYEKEE (reference sequence). The V and J ends lost 3 bases and 0 bases respectively, with 10 bases between them. There are 15 residues in the CDR3. Study-wide points: The study reported that nearly half of spike-specific TCRs target unmutated variant regions. Donors were chiefly white British, with a greater number of females, and clonal diversity was perhaps underestimated. Spike-specific TCR breadth and depth went up after people got two AZD1222 doses. Repertoire samples came only from after the peak T cell response.

The protocol was immunoSEQ multiplex PCR, while the TCRdb copy is restricted to in-frame clones and leaves out a portion. The table records more than 150,000 clones, about nine tenths of them present only once. The sequence was collected from an adult in good health. The specimen comprised peripheral blood, sampled on day 0 of AZD1222 vaccination. The chain has TRBV5-5 and TRBJ1-3; D gene unclear. CDR3 residues: CASSSDVSSGNTIYF. The CDR3 DNA is TGTGCCAGCAGCTCGGACGTGAGCTCTGGAAACACCATATATTTT.